The 11 T cell receptor beta chains presented below share a single source sample, sequenced in a study of blood T cells in healthy people across ages. Sample-barcoded 5' priming and a J-beta primer mix drove a second PCR of roughly 6 to 12 cycles. Each CDR3 protein is one row after TCRdb ran MiXCR on the 5' RACE reads. The sample yields fewer than 800,000 distinct CDR3 sequences, approximately 29% seen once. Material: blood. The receptors stem from an elderly woman in good health.

There are a few counts of this clonotype. A much more abundant neighbour one base away suggests this may be a read error. The gene calls are TRBV30 and TRBJ2-1; D unresolved. This CDR3 region has 14 residues. Trimming left V 8 bases short and J 1 base short, with 15 bases between. CDR1 and CDR2 (germline): GTSNPN, SVGIG (reference sequence). Here the CDR3 reads CAGKRKGSYNEQFF. CDR3 nucleotide sequence: TGTGCCGGAAAGCGAAAGGGTTCCTACAATGAGCAGTTCTTC.

This clonotype was picked up a small number of times. The CDR3 DNA reads TGTGCCAGCAGCTCCCTTCGTATGCAGTTCACTGAAGCTTTCTTT. Amino acids: CASSSLRMQFTEAFF. The chain combines TRBV7-9 with TRBJ1-1; D call uncertain. In germline, CDR1 is SEHNR, CDR2 FQNEAQ (reference sequence). CDR3 length: 15 amino acids. V was pared by 4 bases and J by 4 bases, with 16 bases between.

Concerning this clonotype: A much larger clone lies one base from this, so it may be a read error. This chain joins TRBV12-3 or TRBV12-4 and TRBJ2-3; maybe TRBD2 (5 bases). V was shortened by 6 bases and J by 4 bases, with 8 bases between the two germline ends. The CDR3 extends over 12 amino acids. CDR3 sequence: CASRLRADTQYF. CDR3 coding DNA: TGTGCCAGCAGATTGAGGGCAGATACGCAGTATTTT.

This clonotype was counted once. This CDR3 is CASSAAPRQMAKNIQYF. The CDR3 nucleotides are TGCGCCAGCAGCGCCGCGCCTAGACAAATGGCCAAAAACATTCAGTACTTC. J is TRBJ2-4 and V is TRBV4-3; D unclear. This CDR3 region has 17 residues. Germline assignment: CDR1 LGHNA and CDR2 YSLEER. The V and J ends lost 5 bases and 1 base respectively, with 18 bases between them.

This clonotype was counted many times. The chain carries TRBV20-1 and TRBJ2-7; D possibly corresponds to TRBD2 (6 bases). V was pared by 0 bases and J by 2 bases, with 17 bases between. The germline gives CDR1 DFQATT, CDR2 SNEGSKA (reference sequence). The CDR3 runs 16 residues. The CDR3 nucleotides are TGCAGTGCTAGAGATGATGGCGGGGTTTTTACCTACGAGCAGTACTTC. Its translation is CSARDDGGVFTYEQYF.

The rearrangement uses TRBV12-3 or TRBV12-4 and TRBJ2-1; 10 nucleotides align to TRBD2. V shed 6 bases, J shed 2 bases, and the junction held 4 bases outside the gene matches. This CDR3 contains 15 residues. The CDR3 spells CASSHSGGTYNEQFF. DNA of the CDR3: TGTGCCAGCAGCCATAGCGGGGGGACCTACAATGAGCAGTTCTTC.

The V and J genes are TRBV20-1 and TRBJ1-1, with TRBD1 as a possible D gene (6 bases). The germline CDR1 and CDR2 sequences are DFQATT and SNEGSKA (reference sequence). Trimming took 3 bases from V and 8 from J, leaving 10 bases between them. The length of the CDR3 is 11 residues. The CDR3 loop is CSASLQGEAFF. The CDR3 DNA reads as TGCAGTGCTAGCCTGCAGGGGGAAGCTTTCTTT.

The rearrangement links TRBV9 to TRBJ1-2, with D possibly matching TRBD1 (5 bases). Germline V gives CDR1 SGDLS, CDR2 YYNGEE. V gave up 0 bases and J gave up 2 bases, with 14 bases separating them. The length of the CDR3 is 16 residues. CDR3 amino acids: CASSVGWGGTNYGYTF. Here the CDR3 DNA reads TGTGCCAGCAGCGTAGGGTGGGGAGGGACCAACTATGGCTACACCTTC.

This clonotype was observed at least ten times. The chain couples TRBV6-1 to TRBJ2-3; 7 bases map to TRBD1. The CDR3 consists of 15 residues. The germline gives CDR1 MNHNS, CDR2 SASEGT. The ends lost 6 bases at V and 3 bases at J; junction bases unmatched: 9. The CDR3 reads CASSGRQGKTDTQYF. CDR3 nucleotides: TGTGCCAGCAGCGGTAGACAGGGAAAGACAGATACGCAGTATTTT.

This clonotype was detected many times. The rearrangement joins TRBV5-1 to TRBJ2-1, with D unresolved. CDR1 and CDR2 from the germline V gene are SGHRS and YFSETQ. The V gene lost 2 bases and the J gene lost 9 bases, with 9 bases spanning the gap. This CDR3 has 12 residues. CDR3 in DNA: TGCGCCAGCAGCTTACCTGAGGTTGAGCAGTTCTTC. It codes for CASSLPEVEQFF.

This clonotype was counted ten times or more. The chain has TRBV29-1 and TRBJ2-7; D is possibly TRBD1 or TRBD2 (6 bases each). The CDR3 is made up of 14 amino acids. Germline-derived CDR1 and CDR2 are SQVTM and ANQGSEA. Trimming shortened V by 7 bases and J by 0 bases, and 16 bases separated the two germline ends. The CDR3 nucleotides are TGCAGCGCCCTGGGGGGCGCTGGCTCCTACGAGCAGTACTTC. Translating it yields CSALGGAGSYEQYF.